Described below is a single TCR beta chain sequence and its context. CDR1 is KGHSH and CDR2 is LQKENI in the germline V gene. With 6 bases removed from V and 1 base from J, the gap between germline ends came to 15 bases. There are 16 residues in the CDR3. These data originate in a study of T cell responses to AZD1222 COVID-19 vaccine. Combined were second doses at about 4 or about 12 weeks. The method was immunoSEQ multiplex PCR; TCRdb's version includes in-frame clones alone and lacks a portion of them. This sample has roughly 150,000 clones, with 88% found just once. J is TRBJ1-4 and V is TRBV18; no reliable D call. Source: peripheral blood, taken 28 days after the second AZD1222 dose. The source is an adult who received the AZD1222 COVID-19 vaccine. This chain's CDR3 is CASSPRADGTNEKLFF. The CDR3 DNA is TGTGCCAGCTCGCCGAGGGCCGACGGAACTAATGAAAAACTGTTTTTT.